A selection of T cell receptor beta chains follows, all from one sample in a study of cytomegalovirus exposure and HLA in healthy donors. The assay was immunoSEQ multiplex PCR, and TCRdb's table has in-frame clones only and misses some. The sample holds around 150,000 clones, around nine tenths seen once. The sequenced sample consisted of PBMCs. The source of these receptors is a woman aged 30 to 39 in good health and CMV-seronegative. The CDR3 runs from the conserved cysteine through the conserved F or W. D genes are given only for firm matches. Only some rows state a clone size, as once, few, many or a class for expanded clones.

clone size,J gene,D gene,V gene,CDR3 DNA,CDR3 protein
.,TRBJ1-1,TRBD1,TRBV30,TGTGCCTTGATTTTCCAGGGGGCTAACACTGAAGCTTTCTTT,CALIFQGANTEAFF
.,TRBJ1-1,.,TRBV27,TGTGCCAGCAGTCCACAAAGTTCCTACACTGAAGCTTTCTTT,CASSPQSSYTEAFF
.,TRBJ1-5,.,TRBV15,TGTGCCACCAGCAGAGGAGGGACACCCAGCAATCAGCCCCAGCATTTT,CATSRGGTPSNQPQHF
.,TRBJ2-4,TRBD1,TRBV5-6,TGTGCCAGCAGCCAGGGGGCAGGGGGAGTTAACATTCAGTACTTC,CASSQGAGGVNIQYF
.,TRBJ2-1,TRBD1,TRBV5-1,TGCGCCAGCAGCTTGACAGGGGATTCCTACAATGAGCAGTTCTTC,CASSLTGDSYNEQFF
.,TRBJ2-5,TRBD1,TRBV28,TGTGCCAGCAGTACCAACCCAGGGGGCTCAGAGACCCAGTACTTC,CASSTNPGGSETQYF
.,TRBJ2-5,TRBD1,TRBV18,TGTGCCAGCTCACCAAGACAGGGGTACTTACAAGAGACCCAGTACTTC,CASSPRQGYLQETQYF
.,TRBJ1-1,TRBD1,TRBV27,TGTGCCAGCAGTTTATCGGGATTTGCAGGGGGCTTGAACACTGAAGCTTTCTTT,CASSLSGFAGGLNTEAFF
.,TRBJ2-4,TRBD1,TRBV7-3,TGTGCCAGCAGCTCGGGACAGGGACGAAGCATTCAGTACTTC,CASSSGQGRSIQYF
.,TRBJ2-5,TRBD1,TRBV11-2,TGTGCCAGCAGCTTAGATGAGACGGGACAGGGTAAACAAGAGACCCAGTACTTC,CASSLDETGQGKQETQYF
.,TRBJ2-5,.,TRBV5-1,TGCGCCAGCAGCTCGCAAGAGACCCAGTACTTC,CASSSQETQYF
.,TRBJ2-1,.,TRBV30,TGTGCCTGGAGTGGACAGCCTTACAATGAGCAGTTCTTC,CAWSGQPYNEQFF
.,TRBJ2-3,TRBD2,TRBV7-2,TGTGCCAGCAGCCCCGGGGGAGGGGCGGATACGCAGTATTTT,CASSPGGGADTQYF
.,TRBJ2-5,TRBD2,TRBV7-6,TGTGCCAGCAGCTTAGAGGCGGGAGGACGGGAGACCCAGTACTTC,CASSLEAGGRETQYF
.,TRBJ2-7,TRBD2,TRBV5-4,TGTGCCAGCAGCCCCGGGACTAGCCTCTACGAGCAGTACTTC,CASSPGTSLYEQYF
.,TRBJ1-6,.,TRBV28,TGTGCCAGCAGGCCGCCTCTCGGGGGAGGTAATTCACCCCTCCACTTT,CASRPPLGGGNSPLHF
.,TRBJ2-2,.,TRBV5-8,TGTGCCAGCAGTTCCAGGAGGCCGCTGAACACCGGGGAGCTGTTTTTT,CASSSRRPLNTGELFF
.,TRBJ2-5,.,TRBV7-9,TGTGCCAGCACCGCGGTGGAAGAGACCCAGTACTTC,CASTAVEETQYF
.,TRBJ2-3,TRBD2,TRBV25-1,TGTGCCAGCAGTGAAACTAGCGGGGGGGCCCCATTCGGATATACGCAGTATTTT,CASSETSGGAPFGYTQYF
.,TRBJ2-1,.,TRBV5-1,TGCGCCAGCAGCCCGTGGGACTCGGACAATGAGCAGTTCTTC,CASSPWDSDNEQFF
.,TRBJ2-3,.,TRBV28,TGTGCCAGTACCGTTCCAGGCACAGATACGCAGTATTTT,CASTVPGTDTQYF
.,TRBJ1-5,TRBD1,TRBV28,TGTGCCAGCAGTTCCCTGGACAGGGCCGATCAGCCCCAGCATTTT,CASSSLDRADQPQHF
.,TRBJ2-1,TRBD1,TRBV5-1,TGCGCCAGCAGGTCTACAGGGGGCCCTTACAATGAGCAGTTCTTC,CASRSTGGPYNEQFF
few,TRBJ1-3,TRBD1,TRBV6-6,TGTGCCAGCAGTTTACAGGGGGTGGTCACCGAAGACACCATATATTTT,CASSLQGVVTEDTIYF
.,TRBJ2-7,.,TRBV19,TGTGCCAGTAGTATTATGGGCACAACCTACGAGCAGTACTTC,CASSIMGTTYEQYF
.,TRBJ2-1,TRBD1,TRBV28,TGTGCCAGCAGTCCCTCGACAGGGGACTATGAGCAGTTCTTC,CASSPSTGDYEQFF
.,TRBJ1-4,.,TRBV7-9,TGTGCCAGCAGCTTAAAGAGGGTAGGGAGAGAAAAACTGTTTTTT,CASSLKRVGREKLFF
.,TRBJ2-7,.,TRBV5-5,TGTGCCAGCAGCTTGTTCCCCAGGGAGCAGTACTTC,CASSLFPREQYF
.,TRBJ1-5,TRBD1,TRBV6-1,TGTGCCAGCAGTGGCCGAGGGACAGTGTGGAATCAGCCCCAGCATTTT,CASSGRGTVWNQPQHF
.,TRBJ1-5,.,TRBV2,TGTGCCAGCAGTGACCCAGAACCCCAGCATTTT,CASSDPEPQHF
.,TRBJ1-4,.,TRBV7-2,TGTGCCAGCAGCTTAGAACCCGTTTTGGGAGGGGGTAATGAAAAACTGTTTTTT,CASSLEPVLGGGNEKLFF
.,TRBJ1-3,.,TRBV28,TGTGCCAGGATCGGGGGCTCTGGAAACACCATATATTTT,CARIGGSGNTIYF
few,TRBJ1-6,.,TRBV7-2,TGTGCCAGCAGCCCGGCGGGTCTTCCCCGGTCCCCCCTCCACTTT,CASSPAGLPRSPLHF
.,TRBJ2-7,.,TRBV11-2,TGTGCCAGCAGCTTAGATGTACAGAGCGAGCAGTACTTC,CASSLDVQSEQYF
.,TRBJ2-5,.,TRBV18,TGTGCCAGCTCACCACCCAACCAAGAGACCCAGTACTTC,CASSPPNQETQYF
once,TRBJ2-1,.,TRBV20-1,TGCAGTGCTAGGACTAGTAATGAGCAGTTCTTC,CSARTSNEQFF
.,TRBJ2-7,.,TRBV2,TGTGCCAGCAGTGAGAGGACAGCGACGGGGGAGCAGTACTTC,CASSERTATGEQYF
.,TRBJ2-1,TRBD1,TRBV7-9,TGTGCCAGCAGCCACAGGGGCCTTCTAAGATACAATGAGCAGTTCTTC,CASSHRGLLRYNEQFF
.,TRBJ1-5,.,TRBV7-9,TGTGCCAGCAGCTTAGGGGGGGGTTCGGGATATCAGCCCCAGCATTTT,CASSLGGGSGYQPQHF
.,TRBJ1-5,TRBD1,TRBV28,TGTGCCAGCAGTACCGGGACAGATAATCAGCCCCAGCATTTT,CASSTGTDNQPQHF
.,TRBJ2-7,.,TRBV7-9,TGTGCCAGCAGCACCAGCTCCTACGAGCAGTACTTC,CASSTSSYEQYF
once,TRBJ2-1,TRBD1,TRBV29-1,TGCAGCGTTGGGGGGAACAGGGGGCTGAGCGGAGTAGCCAATGAGCAGTTCTTC,CSVGGNRGLSGVANEQFF
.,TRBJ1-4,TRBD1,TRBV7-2,TGTGCCAGCAGCCTAGCAGGGGGCTTAGGAGAAAAACTGTTTTTT,CASSLAGGLGEKLFF
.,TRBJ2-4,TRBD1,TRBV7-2,TGTGCCAGCAGCTTGACCGGGACAGAGAAAAACATTCAGTACTTC,CASSLTGTEKNIQYF
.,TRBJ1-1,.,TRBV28,TGTGCCAGCAGCCCGACAGTGAACACTGAAGCTTTCTTT,CASSPTVNTEAFF
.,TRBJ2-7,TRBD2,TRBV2,TGTGCCAGCAGTGTTGTGGCGGGAGGTGGCGAGCAGTACTTC,CASSVVAGGGEQYF
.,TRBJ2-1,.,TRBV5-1,TGCGCCAGCAGGTTCCAGGGTGGCAATGAGCAGTTCTTC,CASRFQGGNEQFF
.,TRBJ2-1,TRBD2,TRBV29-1,TGCAGCGTTGACGGCCGGACTAGCGGGAAGAGCTCCTACAATGAGCAGTTCTTC,CSVDGRTSGKSSYNEQFF
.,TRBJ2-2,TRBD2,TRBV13,TGTGCCAGCAGCTGGACTAGCGGGGGCACCGGGGAGCTGTTTTTT,CASSWTSGGTGELFF
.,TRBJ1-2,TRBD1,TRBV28,TGTGCCAGCAGTCTGGGACAGGGGGGCGGAAAAGGCTACACCTTC,CASSLGQGGGKGYTF
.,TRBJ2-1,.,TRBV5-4,TGTGCCAGCAGCTTGAAAGGCGGGATCTTAAGCGATGAGCAGTTCTTC,CASSLKGGILSDEQFF
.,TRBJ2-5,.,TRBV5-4,TGTGCCAGCAGGCAAGGCAGGGGACAAGAGACCCAGTACTTC,CASRQGRGQETQYF
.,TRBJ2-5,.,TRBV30,TGTGCCTTATTCGACACAAAGCAAGAGACCCAGTACTTC,CALFDTKQETQYF
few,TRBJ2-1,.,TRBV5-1,TGCGCCAGCAGCTTGGCCCTGGGGGCCGCCGAGGCGTTCTTC,CASSLALGAAEAFF
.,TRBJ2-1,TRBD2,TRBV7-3,TGTGCCAGCAGCTTGGGGGGGTACGACAATGAGCAGTTCTTC,CASSLGGYDNEQFF
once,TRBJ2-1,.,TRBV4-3,TGCGCCAGCAGCCTGGCCCAGGGTGTCTCCTACAATGAGCAGTTCTTC,CASSLAQGVSYNEQFF
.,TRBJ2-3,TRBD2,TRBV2,TGTGCCAGCGGGGGAGGGCTAGCGGCCTCAGATACGCAGTATTTT,CASGGGLAASDTQYF